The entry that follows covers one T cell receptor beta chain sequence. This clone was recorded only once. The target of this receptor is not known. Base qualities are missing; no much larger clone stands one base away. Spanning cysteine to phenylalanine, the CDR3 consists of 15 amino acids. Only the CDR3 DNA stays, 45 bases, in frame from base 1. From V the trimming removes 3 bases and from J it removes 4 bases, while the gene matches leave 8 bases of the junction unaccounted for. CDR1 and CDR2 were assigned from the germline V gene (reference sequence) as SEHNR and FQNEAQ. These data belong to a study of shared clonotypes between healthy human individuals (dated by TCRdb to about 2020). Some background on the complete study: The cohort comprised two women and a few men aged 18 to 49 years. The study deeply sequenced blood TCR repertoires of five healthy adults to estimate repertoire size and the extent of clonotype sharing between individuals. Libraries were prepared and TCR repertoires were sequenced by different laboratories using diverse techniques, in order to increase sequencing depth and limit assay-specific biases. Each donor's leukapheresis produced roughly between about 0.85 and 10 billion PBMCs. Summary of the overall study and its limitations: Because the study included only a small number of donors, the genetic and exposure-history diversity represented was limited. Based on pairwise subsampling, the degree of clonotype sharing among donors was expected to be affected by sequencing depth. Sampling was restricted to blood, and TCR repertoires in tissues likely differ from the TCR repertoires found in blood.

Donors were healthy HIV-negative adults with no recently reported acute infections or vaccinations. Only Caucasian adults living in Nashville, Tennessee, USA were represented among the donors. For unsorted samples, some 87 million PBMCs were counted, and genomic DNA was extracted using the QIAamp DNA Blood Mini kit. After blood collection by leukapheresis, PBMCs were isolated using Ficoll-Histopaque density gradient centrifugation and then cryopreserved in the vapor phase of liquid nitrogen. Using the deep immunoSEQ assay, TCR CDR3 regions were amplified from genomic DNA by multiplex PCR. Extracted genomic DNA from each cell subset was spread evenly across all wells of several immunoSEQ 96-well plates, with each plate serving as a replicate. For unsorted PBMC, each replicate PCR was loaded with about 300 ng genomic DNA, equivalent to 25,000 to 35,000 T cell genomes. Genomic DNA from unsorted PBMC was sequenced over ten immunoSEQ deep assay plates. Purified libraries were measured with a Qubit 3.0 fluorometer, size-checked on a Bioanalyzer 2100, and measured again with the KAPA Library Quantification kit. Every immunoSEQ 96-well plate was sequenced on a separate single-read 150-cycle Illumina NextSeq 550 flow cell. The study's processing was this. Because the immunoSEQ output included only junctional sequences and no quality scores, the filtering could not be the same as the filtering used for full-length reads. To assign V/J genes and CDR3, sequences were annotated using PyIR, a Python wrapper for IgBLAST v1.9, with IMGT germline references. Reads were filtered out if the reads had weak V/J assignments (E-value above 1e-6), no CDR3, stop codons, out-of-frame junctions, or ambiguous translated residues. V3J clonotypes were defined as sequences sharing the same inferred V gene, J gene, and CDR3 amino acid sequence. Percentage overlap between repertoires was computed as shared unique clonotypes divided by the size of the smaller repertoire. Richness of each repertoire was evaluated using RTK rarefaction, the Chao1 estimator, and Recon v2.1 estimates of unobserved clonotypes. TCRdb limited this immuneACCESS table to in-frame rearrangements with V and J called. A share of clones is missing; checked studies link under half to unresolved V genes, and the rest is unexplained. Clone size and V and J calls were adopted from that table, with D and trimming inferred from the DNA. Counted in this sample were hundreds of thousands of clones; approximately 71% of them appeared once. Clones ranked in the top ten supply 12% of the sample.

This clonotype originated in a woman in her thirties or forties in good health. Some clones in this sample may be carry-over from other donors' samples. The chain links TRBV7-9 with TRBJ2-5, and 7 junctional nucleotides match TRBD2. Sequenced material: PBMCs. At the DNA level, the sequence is TGTGCCAGCAGCTTGGTGGGAGGGTCCGTAGAGACCCAGTACTTC. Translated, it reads CASSLVGGSVETQYF.